These 24 T cell receptor beta chains came from one sample sequenced in a study of shared clonotypes between healthy human individuals (dated by TCRdb to the early 2020s). Libraries were constructed by the immunoSEQ multiplex PCR assay. Drawn from immuneACCESS, this table holds only the in-frame rearrangements with V and J called that TCRdb kept. Clones are partly lost; checked studies trace under half to an unresolved V gene and leave the rest unexplained. The sample contains roughly 2,000,000 clones, 80% to 95% of them found a single time. The top ten constitute around 1.7% of the sample. CD8 naive samples were obtained by positive selection for CCR7 among CD45RO-negative cells, yielding a CD45RA+CCR7+ population from which TemRA cells were excluded. The sequenced sample was naive CD8+ T cells from PBMCs. The sample's cell subset or site label, in plain terms: CD45RA+CCR7+. The receptors derive from a man younger than 35 in good health. Some clones in this sample may be carry-over from other donors' samples.

This chain links TRBV27 with TRBJ2-7; D possibly corresponds to TRBD2 (6 bases). The CDR3 contains 12 residues. Trimming shortened V by 9 bases and J by 4 bases, and 13 bases separated the two germline ends. Germline CDR1 is MNHEY and CDR2 is SMNVEV (reference sequence). The CDR3 DNA is TGTGCCAGTGGGGGGAATTCGTACGAGCAGTACTTC. Translating gives CASGGNSYEQYF.

The chain combines TRBV6-5 with TRBJ1-2; D is unclear. This CDR3 has 13 residues. From germline, CDR1 is MNHEY and CDR2 SVGAGI. V gave up 4 bases and J gave up 8 bases, with 14 bases separating them. The DNA for the CDR3 is TGTGCCAGCAGTTCTCTCCCTACTTCGGGCTACACCTTC. The encoded protein is CASSSLPTSGYTF.

The rearrangement joins TRBV27 to TRBJ1-5; D is ambiguous. The CDR3 loop spans 15 amino acids. Germline loops: CDR1 MNHEY, CDR2 SMNVEV (reference sequence). V was clipped by 5 bases and J by 6 bases, with 17 bases between them. DNA for the CDR3: TGTGCCAGCAGTCCAGCCATAGATAGTGGTCAGCCCCAGCATTTT. It codes for CASSPAIDSGQPQHF.

This sequence joins TRBV18 and TRBJ1-4; D gene uncertain. V was shortened by 2 bases and J by 0 bases, with 10 bases between the two germline ends. Per the germline V gene, CDR1 is KGHSH and CDR2 is LQKENI. CDR3 length: 16 residues. The DNA of the CDR3 is TGTGCCAGCTCACCAGTCCAGGCAGCAACTAATGAAAAACTGTTTTTT. Translation gives CASSPVQAATNEKLFF.

V and J are TRBV27 and TRBJ2-2, with a weak D call TRBD2 (6 bases). The germline V gene encodes CDR1 MNHEY and CDR2 SMNVEV (reference sequence). The CDR3 has 16 amino acids. Deletions cut 5 bases from V and 3 bases from J, with 16 bases between. The DNA for the CDR3 is TGTGCCAGCAGTGGGGGGTGGCCTCAATACACCGGGGAGCTGTTTTTT. Protein sequence: CASSGGWPQYTGELFF.

The V call is TRBV6-1, the J call TRBJ2-1, with 9 bases fitting TRBD2. Trimming at V came to 1 base and at J to 12 bases, leaving 4 bases not matched to a gene. Germline values: CDR1 MNHNS, CDR2 SASEGT. The CDR3 totals 13 residues. CDR3 amino acids: CASSEGGRAPQFF. In DNA form, the CDR3 reads TGTGCCAGCAGTGAAGGCGGGAGGGCCCCGCAGTTCTTC.

Details on this clone: This specimen includes other DNA sequences encoding the same CDR3. The gene calls are TRBV27 and TRBJ2-7; D remains unclear. The length of the CDR3 is 12 residues. Between the trimmed V and J ends, which lost 5 bases and 2 bases, there was a span of 7 bases. Germline V CDR1 and CDR2: MNHEY, SMNVEV (reference sequence). CDR3 sequence reads: CASSPAPYEQYF. The DNA of the CDR3 is TGTGCCAGCAGTCCGGCCCCCTACGAGCAGTACTTC.

V is TRBV11-1 and J is TRBJ2-3, with D possibly being TRBD2 (5 bases). Trimming left V 6 bases short and J 7 bases short, with 20 bases between. The CDR3 covers 15 residues. Germline V CDR1 and CDR2: SGHAT, FQDESV (reference sequence). CDR3 DNA sequence: TGTGCCAGCAGACTCGGAGGTCCCCTTTCGAATACGCAGTATTTT. Translated, it gives CASRLGGPLSNTQYF.

The chain joins TRBV11-2 to TRBJ2-6; TRBD2 is a possible D gene (5 bases). V dropped 0 bases and J dropped 4 bases, with 16 bases sitting between them. Germline values: CDR1 SGHAT, CDR2 FQNNGV. This CDR3 spans 18 amino acids. The CDR3 bases are TGTGCCAGCAGCTTAGACCCGCCGGGATCTGGAGGGGCCAACGTCCTGACTTTC. This gives the protein CASSLDPPGSGGANVLTF. Complete variable domain (other parts from reference TRBV11-2 and TRBJ2-6): EAGVAQSPRYKIIEKRQSVAFWCNPISGHATLYWYQQILGQGPKLLIQFQNNGVVDDSQLPKDRFSAERLKGVDSTLKIQPAKLEDSAVYLCASSLDPPGSGGANVLTFGAGSRLTVL.

The chain couples TRBV7-9 to TRBJ2-5; a weak D match, TRBD2 (6 bases). The V end lost 1 base, the J end lost 4 bases, and 16 bases lay between the germline ends. The CDR3 loop spans 16 amino acids. CDR1 is SEHNR and CDR2 is FQNEAQ in the germline V gene (reference sequence). In DNA, the CDR3 is TGTGCCAGCAGCTTAGGGGGAGGCGGGTCGGGAGAGACCCAGTACTTC. Its protein is CASSLGGGGSGETQYF.

V and J are TRBV5-1 and TRBJ2-7; D possibly corresponds to TRBD1 (5 bases). Trimming cost V 1 base and J 2 bases, with 13 bases left between them. Per the germline V gene, CDR1 is SGHRS and CDR2 is YFSETQ. The CDR3 loop spans 15 amino acids. The CDR3 reads CASSLFQGLAYEQYF. In nucleotides, the CDR3 is TGCGCCAGCAGCTTGTTTCAGGGATTAGCCTACGAGCAGTACTTC. Combining the CDR3 with reference TRBV5-1 and TRBJ2-7 gives the whole variable domain KAGVTQTPRYLIKTRGQQVTLSCSPISGHRSVSWYQQTPGQGLQFLFEYFSETQRNKGNFPGRFSGRQFSNSRSEMNVSTLELGDSALYLCASSLFQGLAYEQYFGPGTRLTVT.

About this clone: Other DNA sequences of this sample code for an identical CDR3. The chain joins TRBV4-1 to TRBJ2-7; D gene unclear. V was pared by 1 base and J by 1 base, with 5 bases between. This CDR3 has 13 residues. The V gene's germline CDR1 is MGHRA and CDR2 YSYEKL. The CDR3 loop is CASSQVGSYEQYF. In DNA form, the CDR3 reads TGCGCCAGCAGCCAAGTAGGGTCCTACGAGCAGTACTTC.

The chain employs TRBV5-8 and TRBJ2-7; weak D call: TRBD1 (6 bases). Germline CDR1 and CDR2: SGHTS and YDEGEE. Trimming left V 0 bases short and J 2 bases short, with 12 bases between. The CDR3 runs to 15 residues. CDR3 sequence reads: CASSLVPGDPYEQYF. CDR3 nucleotide sequence: TGTGCCAGCAGCTTGGTTCCAGGGGACCCCTACGAGCAGTACTTC. Full variable domain (remainder filled in from reference TRBV5-8 and TRBJ2-7): EAGVTQSPTHLIKTRGQQATLRCSPISGHTSVYWYQQALGLGLQFLLWYDEGEERNRGNFPPRFSGRQFPNYSSELNVNALELEDSALYLCASSLVPGDPYEQYFGPGTRLTVT.

The chain combines TRBV7-6 with TRBJ2-3; 10 nucleotides line up with TRBD2. The CDR3 has 15 amino acids. The germline V gene encodes CDR1 SGHVS and CDR2 FNYEAQ. The V and J ends lost 1 base and 5 bases, in that order; junction bases with no gene match: 3. CDR3 sequence (DNA): TGTGCCAGCAGCTTAGTCTCTAGCGGGAGAGATACGCAGTATTTT. Its translation is CASSLVSSGRDTQYF. Together with reference TRBV7-6 and TRBJ2-3, the CDR3 gives the full variable domain: GAGVSQSPRYKVTKRGQDVALRCDPISGHVSLYWYRQALGQGPEFLTYFNYEAQQDKSGLPNDRFSAERPEGSISTLTIQRTEQRDSAMYRCASSLVSSGRDTQYFGPGTRLTVL.

The table lists this clone with a count of one. This chain connects TRBV4-1 to TRBJ2-1; 7 bases align to TRBD2. Trimming took 2 bases from V and 14 from J; bases not matched to a gene: 12. The CDR3 sequence is 14 residues long. Germline lookup yields CDR1 MGHRA and CDR2 YSYEKL. CDR3 in amino acids: CASSQTWEGPWEFF. The CDR3 DNA is TGCGCCAGCAGCCAAACGTGGGAGGGGCCATGGGAGTTCTTC.

The CDR3: CASSETTGTGAYEQYF. Here the CDR3 DNA reads TGCGCCAGCAGCGAAACGACGGGGACAGGGGCCTACGAGCAGTACTTC. The chain links TRBV4-1 to TRBJ2-7; the match to TRBD1 covers 10 bases. The CDR3 consists of 16 residues. V shed 5 bases and J 2 bases; nucleotides not matched to a gene: 9. The germline gives CDR1 MGHRA, CDR2 YSYEKL.

This clone showed up just a few times. CDR3 amino acids: CASSVGQGWVTQETQYF. The DNA of the CDR3 is TGTGCCAGCAGCGTAGGGCAGGGGTGGGTCACACAAGAGACCCAGTACTTC. The V and J genes are TRBV9 and TRBJ2-5, with D perhaps matching TRBD1 (6 bases). Per the germline V gene, CDR1 is SGDLS and CDR2 is YYNGEE. The CDR3 has 17 residues. With 0 bases removed from V and 2 bases from J, the gap between germline ends came to 17 bases.

V is TRBV28 and J is TRBJ1-1; D call uncertain. Germline V gives CDR1 MDHEN, CDR2 SYDVKM. CDR3 size: 15 residues. V gave up 6 bases and J gave up 2 bases, with 16 bases separating them. The CDR3 sequence is CASSILGLANTEAFF. The CDR3 coding sequence is TGTGCCAGCAGCATTCTCGGACTCGCTAACACTGAAGCTTTCTTT.

V is TRBV6-5 and J is TRBJ1-2; D perhaps matches TRBD1 (6 bases). Germline V CDR1 and CDR2: MNHEY, SVGAGI. The V end was cut by 5 bases, the J end by 4 bases, with 11 bases between. The CDR3 totals 13 residues. The DNA of the CDR3 is TGTGCCAGCAGTCCGGGGGCCGCCTATGGCTACACCTTC. This gives the protein CASSPGAAYGYTF.

V gene TRBV4-1 combines with J gene TRBJ2-5, with D tentatively TRBD1 or TRBD2 (6 bases each). This CDR3 comprises 18 residues. The germline V and J ends were trimmed by 0 bases and 0 bases, with 17 bases remaining between them. Germline loops: CDR1 MGHRA, CDR2 YSYEKL. CDR3 nucleotide sequence: TGCGCCAGCAGCCAAGATACGAGGCGGGACATTAACCAAGAGACCCAGTACTTC. This codes for CASSQDTRRDINQETQYF.

This chain uses TRBV9 with TRBJ2-1; D might be TRBD2 (6 bases). CDR1 SGDLS and CDR2 YYNGEE come from the germline V gene. V was pared by 3 bases and J by 10 bases, with 14 bases between. This CDR3 comprises 13 residues. CDR3 in DNA: TGTGCCAGCAGCGCGGAGGGCCCGGGAGAGCAGTTCTTC. Its translation is CASSAEGPGEQFF.

This sequence joins TRBV7-8 and TRBJ2-7; a weak D match, TRBD2 (6 bases). The CDR3 is 15 amino acids. V lost 4 bases and J 2 bases, leaving 15 bases between the germline ends. The germline CDR1 and CDR2 sequences are SGHVS and FQNEAQ. The CDR3 region is CASSSGASVAYEQYF. The CDR3 bases are TGTGCCAGCAGCTCCGGGGCTAGCGTTGCCTACGAGCAGTACTTC. Complete variable domain (other parts from reference TRBV7-8 and TRBJ2-7): GAGVSQSPRYKVAKRGQDVALRCDPISGHVSLFWYQQALGQGPEFLTYFQNEAQLDKSGLPSDRFFAERPEGSVSTLKIQRTQQEDSAVYLCASSSGASVAYEQYFGPGTRLTVT.

The chain couples TRBV19 to TRBJ2-2, with D possibly being TRBD1 (7 bases). The germline V gene encodes CDR1 LNHDA and CDR2 SQIVND (reference sequence). The CDR3 is 20 residues long. V shed 2 bases and J shed 3 bases, with 25 bases lying between them. The CDR3, as DNA: TGTGCCAGTAGTATACTTCTCGACGTTAGGAGGGGGCTATACACCGGGGAGCTGTTTTTT. Amino acids: CASSILLDVRRGLYTGELFF.

The chain is built from TRBV9 and TRBJ2-1, with 11 bases lining up with TRBD2. Germline V gene lookup returns CDR1 SGDLS and CDR2 YYNGEE. This CDR3 has 13 residues. J gave up 8 bases and V 5 bases, and 3 bases lay outside the gene matches. The CDR3 nucleotides read TGTGCCAGCAGGACTAGCGGGATGGATGAGCAGTTCTTC. Protein sequence: CASRTSGMDEQFF.